This entry concerns a single T cell receptor beta chain. Its cognate antigen is unknown. This specimen comes from a study of T cell responses to AZD1222 COVID-19 vaccine. Overall study findings and caveats: Spike-specific TCR breadth and depth went up after people got two AZD1222 doses. The donor group comprised mostly white British people and more females; the analysis possibly underestimated clonal diversity.

The assay was immunoSEQ multiplex PCR, and TCRdb's table has in-frame clones only and misses some. The sample records over 110,000 clones, roughly 90% being singletons. The source of this sequence is an adult who received the AZD1222 COVID-19 vaccine. The sequences come from peripheral blood, collected 28 days after the second AZD1222 dose.

CDR3 sequence reads: CASSLSGTVYNEQFF. The CDR3, as DNA: TGTGCCAGCAGCTTGTCTGGGACAGTCTACAATGAGCAGTTCTTC. This chain uses TRBV7-2 with TRBJ2-1; 7 positions agree with TRBD1. Germline V CDR1 and CDR2: SGHTA, FQGNSA. The CDR3 runs 15 residues. With 3 bases clipped from V and 3 bases from J, the junction kept 5 bases outside the gene matches.